This T cell receptor (beta chain) was found in a study of cytomegalovirus exposure and HLA in healthy donors. PCR primers comprised 60 Vbeta and 13 Jbeta primers. TCRdb's copy holds only in-frame clones and misses some; the assay was immunoSEQ multiplex PCR. The table has 95,000 to 150,000 clones, over 15% seen once; the top ten hold less than 3.5%. Study results and caveats: As was reported, the classifier diagnosed cytomegalovirus status with high specificity and sensitivity.

Unmatched junction bases numbered 8, after V lost 3 bases and J lost 5 bases. The CDR3 length is 15 residues. CDR1 is MNHNS and CDR2 is SASEGT in the germline V gene. This clone was seen a handful of times. Antigen specificity is unknown. This clonotype originated in a female donor in good health and CMV-seropositive. The sample was PBMCs. The gene calls are TRBV6-1 and TRBJ1-2, with TRBD1 matching 8 bases. The CDR3 bases are TGTGCCAGCAGTGATATGAGACAGGGGAAATATGGCTACACCTTC. The encoded protein is CASSDMRQGKYGYTF.